The rows below give T cell receptor beta chains drawn from one sample of a study of identifying expanded T cells in peripheral blood. TCRdb's table, derived via immunoSEQ multiplex PCR, lists solely in-frame clones and lacks some. The sample gives tens of thousands of clones, around 83% of which show up once; about 18% is in the top ten. The sequencing input was blood. These receptors came from a person between 18 and 75 years old in good health. Each CDR3 is given with its conserved first and last residue. D genes are given only for firm matches. A clone size is listed for some rows: how often the clone was seen (once, few, many), or a class if it is expanded.

CDR3nt: TGTGCCAGCAGTTACGAGTGGGGGAGGGAGCAGTACTTC; CDR3aa: CASSYEWGREQYF; d_gene: .; v_gene: TRBV6-5; j_gene: TRBJ2-7; abundance: .
CDR3nt: TGTGCCAGCAGCTTAGGAGAGGGGCCTTCCTACGAGCAGTACTTC; CDR3aa: CASSLGEGPSYEQYF; d_gene: .; v_gene: TRBV7-7; j_gene: TRBJ2-7; abundance: .
CDR3nt: TGTGCCAGTAGTATAGCCCAGGGTGTGATGTACAATGAGCAGTTCTTC; CDR3aa: CASSIAQGVMYNEQFF; d_gene: .; v_gene: TRBV19; j_gene: TRBJ2-1; abundance: .
CDR3nt: TGTGCCAGCAGTGAAGATCCCCCAGGATATAGCAATCAGCCCCAGCATTTT; CDR3aa: CASSEDPPGYSNQPQHF; d_gene: .; v_gene: TRBV6-1; j_gene: TRBJ1-5; abundance: few
CDR3nt: TGTGCCAGCAGCACAGGGACTAGCGGGGGAGCAGAGACCCAGTACTTC; CDR3aa: CASSTGTSGGAETQYF; d_gene: TRBD2; v_gene: TRBV5-4; j_gene: TRBJ2-5; abundance: .
CDR3nt: TGTGCCAGTGGGGGGGCGGGTACGCAGTATTTT; CDR3aa: CASGGAGTQYF; d_gene: .; v_gene: TRBV6-5; j_gene: TRBJ2-3; abundance: .
CDR3nt: TGTGCCAGCAGCTTAGCTAAAAGTAACTATGGCTACACCTTC; CDR3aa: CASSLAKSNYGYTF; d_gene: .; v_gene: TRBV7-9; j_gene: TRBJ1-2; abundance: .
CDR3nt: TGCAGCGTTAGGACTAGCTCCTACGAGCAGTACTTC; CDR3aa: CSVRTSSYEQYF; d_gene: TRBD2; v_gene: TRBV29-1; j_gene: TRBJ2-7; abundance: .
CDR3nt: TGTGCCAGCAGCACGGTGACAGGGGAAGCTTTCTTT; CDR3aa: CASSTVTGEAFF; d_gene: TRBD1; v_gene: TRBV5-6; j_gene: TRBJ1-1; abundance: .
CDR3nt: TGTGCCAGCAGCTTGGGTGTGGGAGAATATGCAGATACGCAGTATTTT; CDR3aa: CASSLGVGEYADTQYF; d_gene: .; v_gene: TRBV5-5; j_gene: TRBJ2-3; abundance: .
CDR3nt: TGCGCCAGCAGCACATCCGCCCAGGGTGGAAAACTGTTTTTT; CDR3aa: CASSTSAQGGKLFF; d_gene: .; v_gene: TRBV5-1; j_gene: TRBJ1-4; abundance: .
CDR3nt: TGTGCCAGCTCACCAGGGGCGGGGGGCGAGGAGCAGTTCTTC; CDR3aa: CASSPGAGGEEQFF; d_gene: TRBD2; v_gene: TRBV18; j_gene: TRBJ2-1; abundance: .
CDR3nt: TGTGCCAGCAGTGGACAGTCGAACACCGGGGAGCTGTTTTTT; CDR3aa: CASSGQSNTGELFF; d_gene: .; v_gene: TRBV28; j_gene: TRBJ2-2; abundance: .
CDR3nt: TGCGCCAGCAGCCAGATGGACAGTCGCGGGCCACCCCTCCACTTT; CDR3aa: CASSQMDSRGPPLHF; d_gene: .; v_gene: TRBV5-1; j_gene: TRBJ1-6; abundance: few
CDR3nt: TGTGCCAGCATCCCGAGACTAGCGGGAGAAACCTACAATGAGCAGTTCTTC; CDR3aa: CASIPRLAGETYNEQFF; d_gene: TRBD2; v_gene: TRBV7-8; j_gene: TRBJ2-1; abundance: .
CDR3nt: TGTGCCAGCAGGACAATGGACAGTCTGTCATTCGAGCAGTACTTC; CDR3aa: CASRTMDSLSFEQYF; d_gene: .; v_gene: TRBV6-1; j_gene: TRBJ2-7; abundance: .
CDR3nt: TGTGCCAGCAGCGCCGGACAGGGGCTTCAAGAGACCCAGTACTTC; CDR3aa: CASSAGQGLQETQYF; d_gene: TRBD1; v_gene: TRBV9; j_gene: TRBJ2-5; abundance: .
CDR3nt: TGTGCCAGCAGCTTGTATTTGGGGGGCCTTAACACCGGGGAGCTGTTTTTT; CDR3aa: CASSLYLGGLNTGELFF; d_gene: .; v_gene: TRBV5-4; j_gene: TRBJ2-2; abundance: once
CDR3nt: TGCGCCAGCAGCGAAACTAGCGGGAGTGGAAATGAGCAGTTCTTC; CDR3aa: CASSETSGSGNEQFF; d_gene: TRBD2; v_gene: TRBV5-1; j_gene: TRBJ2-1; abundance: .
CDR3nt: TGTGCCAGCAGCTTCTGGGGGACCCCCCGCACTAATGAAAAACTGTTTTTT; CDR3aa: CASSFWGTPRTNEKLFF; d_gene: .; v_gene: TRBV5-4; j_gene: TRBJ1-4; abundance: .
CDR3nt: TGTGCCAGCAGCTTACAGGGCAGGGTTTACACCGGGGAGCTGTTTTTT; CDR3aa: CASSLQGRVYTGELFF; d_gene: .; v_gene: TRBV6-6; j_gene: TRBJ2-2; abundance: .
CDR3nt: TGTGCCAGCAGCCCGGAAGGACGGATGATCTACAATGAGCAGTTCTTC; CDR3aa: CASSPEGRMIYNEQFF; d_gene: .; v_gene: TRBV5-6; j_gene: TRBJ2-1; abundance: .
CDR3nt: TGTGCCAGCAGCTCGACAGGATTTGGTTCACCCCTCCACTTT; CDR3aa: CASSSTGFGSPLHF; d_gene: .; v_gene: TRBV7-9; j_gene: TRBJ1-6; abundance: .
CDR3nt: TGTGCCAGCAGTCACATAGCGGGAGGGCTGACAGATACGCAGTATTTT; CDR3aa: CASSHIAGGLTDTQYF; d_gene: TRBD2; v_gene: TRBV27; j_gene: TRBJ2-3; abundance: .
CDR3nt: TGTGCCAGCAGTATAGCGGGTACCTCCTACGAGCAGTACTTC; CDR3aa: CASSIAGTSYEQYF; d_gene: TRBD2; v_gene: TRBV6-5; j_gene: TRBJ2-7; abundance: .
CDR3nt: TGTGCCAGCAGCGATGGACAGAACACTGAAGCTTTCTTT; CDR3aa: CASSDGQNTEAFF; d_gene: .; v_gene: TRBV9; j_gene: TRBJ1-1; abundance: .
CDR3nt: TGTGCCAGCAGCTTTGGGGTTTCTGGAAACACCATATATTTT; CDR3aa: CASSFGVSGNTIYF; d_gene: .; v_gene: TRBV7-2; j_gene: TRBJ1-3; abundance: .
CDR3nt: TGCGCCAGCAGTCAATCGAACGACAGGTCCAATGAGCAGTTCTTC; CDR3aa: CASSQSNDRSNEQFF; d_gene: .; v_gene: TRBV23-1; j_gene: TRBJ2-1; abundance: .
CDR3nt: TGTGCCAGCAGCGTATCGTCCTTGAGCGGGGGACCCTCTAGCACAGATACGCAGTATTTT; CDR3aa: CASSVSSLSGGPSSTDTQYF; d_gene: TRBD2; v_gene: TRBV9; j_gene: TRBJ2-3; abundance: once
CDR3nt: TGTGCCAGCAGCTTAGCGGGGAGTGGACAGGGGGCGCGGCAGTTCTTC; CDR3aa: CASSLAGSGQGARQFF; d_gene: TRBD1; v_gene: TRBV7-9; j_gene: TRBJ2-1; abundance: .
CDR3nt: TGTGCTAGTGGTTCTGGAGATTTTAGCACAGATACGCAGTATTTT; CDR3aa: CASGSGDFSTDTQYF; d_gene: .; v_gene: TRBV12-5; j_gene: TRBJ2-3; abundance: .
CDR3nt: TGTGCCAGCAGCCCTGGCCTGCGGGGGGGCGAGGAGACCCAGTACTTC; CDR3aa: CASSPGLRGGEETQYF; d_gene: TRBD2; v_gene: TRBV11-2; j_gene: TRBJ2-5; abundance: .
CDR3nt: TGTGCCAGCAGCTTGGACTCTAACCGGATGGAGCTGTTTTTT; CDR3aa: CASSLDSNRMELFF; d_gene: .; v_gene: TRBV5-5; j_gene: TRBJ2-2; abundance: .
CDR3nt: TGCGCCAGCAGCCAAGGGGTTAGCGGGGGCTGTTACGAGCAGTACTTC; CDR3aa: CASSQGVSGGCYEQYF; d_gene: TRBD2; v_gene: TRBV4-3; j_gene: TRBJ2-7; abundance: .
CDR3nt: TGCGCCAGCAGTGAGTCCGGACTAACCCAGCAGTTCTTC; CDR3aa: CASSESGLTQQFF; d_gene: .; v_gene: TRBV10-1; j_gene: TRBJ2-1; abundance: .
CDR3nt: TGCGCCAGCAGCCTACCCGCGGGGGGACTATCGAACACCGGGGAGCTGTTTTTT; CDR3aa: CASSLPAGGLSNTGELFF; d_gene: TRBD2; v_gene: TRBV5-1; j_gene: TRBJ2-2; abundance: .
CDR3nt: TGTGCCAGCAGTTATGGGACAGGGGCAGATACGCAGTATTTT; CDR3aa: CASSYGTGADTQYF; d_gene: TRBD1; v_gene: TRBV6-5; j_gene: TRBJ2-3; abundance: .
CDR3nt: TGTGCCAGCAGCTTAGGGGGGCCCAATGAGCAGTTCTTC; CDR3aa: CASSLGGPNEQFF; d_gene: .; v_gene: TRBV11-2; j_gene: TRBJ2-1; abundance: .
CDR3nt: TGCAGCGTTGAGGGGCGGGAGCTTGGGAACAATGAGCAGTTCTTC; CDR3aa: CSVEGRELGNNEQFF; d_gene: TRBD2; v_gene: TRBV29-1; j_gene: TRBJ2-1; abundance: .
CDR3nt: TGCGCCAGCAGTGACCACAGAAACTACGAGCAGTACTTC; CDR3aa: CASSDHRNYEQYF; d_gene: .; v_gene: TRBV10-2; j_gene: TRBJ2-7; abundance: medium-sized
CDR3nt: TGTGCCAGCAGCTTGGCGCACAGGGATAACTATGGCTACACCTTC; CDR3aa: CASSLAHRDNYGYTF; d_gene: .; v_gene: TRBV5-6; j_gene: TRBJ1-2; abundance: .